This T cell receptor (beta chain) was observed in a study of cytomegalovirus exposure and HLA in healthy donors. This clone occurred a few times. The junction and the germline gene differ at one end; a read error may be behind it. The PCR ran on 60 Vbeta and 13 Jbeta primers. TCRdb's table, derived via immunoSEQ multiplex PCR, lists solely in-frame clones and lacks some. The sample gives around 150,000 clones, about 70% of which show up once; around 3% is in the top ten. The CDR3 has 13 amino acids. CDR1 is MNHEY and CDR2 is SMNVEV in the germline V gene (reference sequence). The sequence derives from a woman between 40 and 50 years old in good health and CMV-seropositive. The J gene is TRBJ1-5, the V gene TRBV27; D possibly corresponds to TRBD1 (5 bases). Material: PBMCs. The CDR3 spells CASSRQINQPQNF. CDR3 bases: TGTGCCAGCAGTAGACAGATCAATCAGCCCCAGAATTTT.